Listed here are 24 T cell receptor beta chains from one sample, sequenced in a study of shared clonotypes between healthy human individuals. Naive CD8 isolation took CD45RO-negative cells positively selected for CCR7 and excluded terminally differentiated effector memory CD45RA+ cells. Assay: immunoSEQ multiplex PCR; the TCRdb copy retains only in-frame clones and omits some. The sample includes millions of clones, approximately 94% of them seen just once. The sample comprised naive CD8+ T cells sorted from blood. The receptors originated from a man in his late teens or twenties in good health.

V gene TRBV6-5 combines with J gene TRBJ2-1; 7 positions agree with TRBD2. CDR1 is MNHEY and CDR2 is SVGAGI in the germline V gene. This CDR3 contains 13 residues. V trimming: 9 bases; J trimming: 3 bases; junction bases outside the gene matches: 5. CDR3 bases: TGTGCCAGTCTAAGCGGGAACTACAATGAGCAGTTCTTC. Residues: CASLSGNYNEQFF.

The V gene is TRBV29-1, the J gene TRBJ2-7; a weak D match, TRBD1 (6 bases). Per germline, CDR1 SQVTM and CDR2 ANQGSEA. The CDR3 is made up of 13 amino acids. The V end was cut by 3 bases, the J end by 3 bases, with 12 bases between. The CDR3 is CSVDRGRGYEQYF. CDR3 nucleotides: TGCAGCGTTGACAGGGGAAGGGGCTACGAGCAGTACTTC.

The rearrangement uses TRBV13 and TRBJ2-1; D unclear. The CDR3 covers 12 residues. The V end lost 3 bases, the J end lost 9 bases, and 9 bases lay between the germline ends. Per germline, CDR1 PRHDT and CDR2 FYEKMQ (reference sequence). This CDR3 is CASSFERAEQFF. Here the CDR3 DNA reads TGTGCCAGCAGCTTTGAACGGGCTGAGCAGTTCTTC. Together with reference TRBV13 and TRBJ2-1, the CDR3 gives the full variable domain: AAGVIQSPRHLIKEKRETATLKCYPIPRHDTVYWYQQGPGQDPQFLISFYEKMQSDKGSIPDRFSAQQFSDYHSELNMSSLELGDSALYFCASSFERAEQFFGPGTRLTVL.

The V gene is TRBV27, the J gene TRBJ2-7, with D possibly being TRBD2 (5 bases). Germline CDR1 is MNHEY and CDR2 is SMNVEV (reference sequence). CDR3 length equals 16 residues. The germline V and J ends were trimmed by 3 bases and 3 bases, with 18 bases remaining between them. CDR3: CASSFSVGEKDYEQYF. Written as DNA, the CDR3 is TGTGCCAGCAGTTTTAGTGTCGGGGAAAAGGACTACGAGCAGTACTTC.

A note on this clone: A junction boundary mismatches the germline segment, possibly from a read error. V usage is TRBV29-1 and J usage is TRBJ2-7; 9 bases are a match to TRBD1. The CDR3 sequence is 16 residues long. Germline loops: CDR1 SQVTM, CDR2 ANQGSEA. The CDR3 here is CSVEGSGTGISYEQYF. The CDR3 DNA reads TGCAGCGTCGAAGGGTCCGGGACAGGGATCTCCTACGAGCAGTACTTC.

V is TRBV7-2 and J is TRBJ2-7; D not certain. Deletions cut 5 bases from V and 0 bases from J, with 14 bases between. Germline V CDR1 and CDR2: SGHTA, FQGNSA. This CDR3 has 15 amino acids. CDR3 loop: CASSPEPGDSYEQYF. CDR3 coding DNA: TGTGCCAGCAGCCCAGAACCAGGTGACTCCTACGAGCAGTACTTC.

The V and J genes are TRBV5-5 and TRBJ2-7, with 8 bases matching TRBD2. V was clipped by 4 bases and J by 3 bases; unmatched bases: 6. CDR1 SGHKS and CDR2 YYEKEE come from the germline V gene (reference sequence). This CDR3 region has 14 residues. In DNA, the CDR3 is TGTGCCAGCAGCGTAGCGGGACACATCTACGAGCAGTACTTC. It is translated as CASSVAGHIYEQYF.

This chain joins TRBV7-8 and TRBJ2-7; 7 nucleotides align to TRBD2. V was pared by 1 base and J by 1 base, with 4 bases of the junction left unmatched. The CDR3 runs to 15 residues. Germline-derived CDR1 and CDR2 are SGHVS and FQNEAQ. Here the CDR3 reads CASSLVLAPSYEQYF. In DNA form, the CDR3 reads TGTGCCAGCAGCTTAGTACTAGCGCCGTCCTACGAGCAGTACTTC.

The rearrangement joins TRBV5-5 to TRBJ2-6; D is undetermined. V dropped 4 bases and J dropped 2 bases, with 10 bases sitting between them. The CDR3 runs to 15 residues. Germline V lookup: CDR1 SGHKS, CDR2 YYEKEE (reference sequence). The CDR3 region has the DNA TGTGCCAGCAGCCTGGACCCACCTGGGGCCAACGTCCTGACTTTC. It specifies CASSLDPPGANVLTF. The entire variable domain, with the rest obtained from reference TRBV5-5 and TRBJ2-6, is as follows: DAGVTQSPTHLIKTRGQQVTLRCSPISGHKSVSWYQQVLGQGPQFIFQYYEKEERGRGNFPDRFSARQFPNYSSELNVNALLLGDSALYLCASSLDPPGANVLTFGAGSRLTVL.

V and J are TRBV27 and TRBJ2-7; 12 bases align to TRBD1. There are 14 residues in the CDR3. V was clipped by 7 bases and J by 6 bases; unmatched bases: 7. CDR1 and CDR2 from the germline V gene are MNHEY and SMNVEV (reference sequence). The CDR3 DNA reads TGTGCCAGCAAACCGGGACAGGGGGCTTTCGAGCAGTACTTC. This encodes CASKPGQGAFEQYF.

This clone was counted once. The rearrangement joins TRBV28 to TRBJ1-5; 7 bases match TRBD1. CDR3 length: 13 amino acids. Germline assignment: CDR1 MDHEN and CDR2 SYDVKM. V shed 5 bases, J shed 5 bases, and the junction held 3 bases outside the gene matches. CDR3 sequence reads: CASSTTGDQPQHF. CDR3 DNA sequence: TGTGCCAGCAGTACCACAGGGGATCAGCCCCAGCATTTT. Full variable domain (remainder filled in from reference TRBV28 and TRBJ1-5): DVKVTQSSRYLVKRTGEKVFLECVQDMDHENMFWYRQDPGLGLRLIYFSYDVKMKEKGDIPEGYSVSREKKERFSLILESASTNQTSMYLCASSTTGDQPQHFGDGTRLSIL.

The CDR3: CASSFRLAGDIQETQYF. The DNA of the CDR3 is TGTGCCAGCAGTTTTCGACTAGCGGGAGACATTCAAGAGACCCAGTACTTC. The V call is TRBV27, the J call TRBJ2-5; 12 positions match TRBD2. This CDR3 has 17 amino acids. J was trimmed by 2 bases and V by 3 bases; bases with no gene match: 7. From germline, CDR1 is MNHEY and CDR2 SMNVEV (reference sequence).

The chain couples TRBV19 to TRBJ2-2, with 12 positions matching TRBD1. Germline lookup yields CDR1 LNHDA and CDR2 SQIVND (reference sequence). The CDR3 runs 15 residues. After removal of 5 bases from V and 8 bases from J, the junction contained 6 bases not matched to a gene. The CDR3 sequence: CASSGTGGVSGELFF. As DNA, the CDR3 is TGTGCCAGTAGTGGGACAGGGGGCGTATCTGGGGAGCTGTTTTTT. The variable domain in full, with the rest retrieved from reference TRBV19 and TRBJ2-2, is DGGITQSPKYLFRKEGQNVTLSCEQNLNHDAMYWYRQDPGQGLRLIYYSQIVNDFQKGDIAEGYSVSREKKESFPLTVTSAQKNPTAFYLCASSGTGGVSGELFFGEGSRLTVL.

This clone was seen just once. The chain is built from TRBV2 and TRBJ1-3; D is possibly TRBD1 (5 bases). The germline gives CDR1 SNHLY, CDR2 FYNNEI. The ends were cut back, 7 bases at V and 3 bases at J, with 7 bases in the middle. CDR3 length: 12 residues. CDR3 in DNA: TGTGCCAGCATGAGGGGTGGAAACACCATATATTTT. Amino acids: CASMRGGNTIYF. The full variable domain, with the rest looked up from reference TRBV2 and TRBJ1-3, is EPEVTQTPSHQVTQMGQEVILRCVPISNHLYFYWYRQILGQKVEFLVSFYNNEISEKSEIFDDQFSVERPDGSNFTLKIRSTKLEDSAMYFCASMRGGNTIYFGEGSWLTVV.

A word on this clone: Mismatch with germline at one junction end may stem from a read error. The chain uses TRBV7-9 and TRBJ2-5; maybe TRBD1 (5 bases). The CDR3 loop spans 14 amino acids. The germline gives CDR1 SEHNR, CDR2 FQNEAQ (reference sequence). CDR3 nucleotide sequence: TGTGCCAGCAGCTTAGGCATCTTGACAGAGACCAGCCACTTC. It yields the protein CASSLGILTETSHF.

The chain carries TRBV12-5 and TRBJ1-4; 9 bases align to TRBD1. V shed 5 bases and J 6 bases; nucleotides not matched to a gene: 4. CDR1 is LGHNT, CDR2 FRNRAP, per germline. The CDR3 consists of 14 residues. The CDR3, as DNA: TGTGCTAGTGGTGACGGGACAGGGTATGAAAAACTGTTTTTT. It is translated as CASGDGTGYEKLFF.

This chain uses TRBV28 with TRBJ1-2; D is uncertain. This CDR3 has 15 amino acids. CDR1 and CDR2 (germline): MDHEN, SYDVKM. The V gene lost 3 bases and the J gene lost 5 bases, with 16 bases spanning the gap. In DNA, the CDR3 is TGTGCCAGCAGTTTCGTGACCGACATAGCGTATGGCTACACCTTC. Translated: CASSFVTDIAYGYTF.

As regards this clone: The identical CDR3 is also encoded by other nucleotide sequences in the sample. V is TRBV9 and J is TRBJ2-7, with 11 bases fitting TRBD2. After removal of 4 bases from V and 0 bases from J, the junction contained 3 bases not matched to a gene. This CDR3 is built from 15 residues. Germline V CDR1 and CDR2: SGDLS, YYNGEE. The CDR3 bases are TGTGCCAGCAGCCCAGGGACTAGCGGCTCCTACGAGCAGTACTTC. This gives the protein CASSPGTSGSYEQYF.

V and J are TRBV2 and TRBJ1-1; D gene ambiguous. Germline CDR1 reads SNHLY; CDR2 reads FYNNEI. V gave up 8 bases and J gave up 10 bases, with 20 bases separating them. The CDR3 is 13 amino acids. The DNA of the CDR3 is TGTGCCAGCCCCCCGAGGGAAGGGCGCGGAGCTTTCTTT. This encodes CASPPREGRGAFF. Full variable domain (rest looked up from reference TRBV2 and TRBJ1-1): EPEVTQTPSHQVTQMGQEVILRCVPISNHLYFYWYRQILGQKVEFLVSFYNNEISEKSEIFDDQFSVERPDGSNFTLKIRSTKLEDSAMYFCASPPREGRGAFFGQGTRLTVV.

CDR3 DNA sequence: TGTGCCAGCAGCTTAGCGCTTGGGTTCACCGGGGAGCTGTTTTTT. Residues: CASSLALGFTGELFF. The chain combines TRBV7-6 with TRBJ2-2, with D unresolved. Trimming took off 0 bases at V and 4 bases at J, with 9 bases between the two ends. The CDR3 covers 15 residues. Germline lookup yields CDR1 SGHVS and CDR2 FNYEAQ.

The CDR3 nucleotides read TGTGCCAGCAGCGCCTTCGCGGATGGGGAGGTCTACGAGCAGTACTTC. It specifies CASSAFADGEVYEQYF. The V and J genes are TRBV5-5 and TRBJ2-7, with D tentatively TRBD2 (6 bases). This CDR3 is 16 amino acids long. V was cut by 4 bases and J by 3 bases, with 20 bases left in between. CDR1 and CDR2 (germline): SGHKS, YYEKEE (reference sequence).

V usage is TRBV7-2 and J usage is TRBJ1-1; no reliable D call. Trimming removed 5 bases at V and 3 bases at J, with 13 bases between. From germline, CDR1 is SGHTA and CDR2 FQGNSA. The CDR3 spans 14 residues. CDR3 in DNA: TGTGCCAGCAGCCCTATCGGGAAACACACTGAAGCTTTCTTT. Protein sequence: CASSPIGKHTEAFF.

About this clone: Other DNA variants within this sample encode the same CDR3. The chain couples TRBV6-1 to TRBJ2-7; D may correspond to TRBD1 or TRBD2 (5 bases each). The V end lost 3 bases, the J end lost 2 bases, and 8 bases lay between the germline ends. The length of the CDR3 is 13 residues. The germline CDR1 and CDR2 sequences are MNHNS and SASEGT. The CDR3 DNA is TGTGCCAGCAGTGAGTTGGGGGCCTACGAGCAGTACTTC. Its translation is CASSELGAYEQYF.

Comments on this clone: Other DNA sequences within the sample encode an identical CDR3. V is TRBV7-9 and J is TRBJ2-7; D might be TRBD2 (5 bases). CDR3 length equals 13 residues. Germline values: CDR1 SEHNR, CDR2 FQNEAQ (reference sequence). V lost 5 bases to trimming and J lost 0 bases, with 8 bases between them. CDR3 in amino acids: CASSGGPSYEQYF. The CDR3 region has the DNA TGTGCCAGCAGCGGCGGGCCCTCCTACGAGCAGTACTTC.